This T cell receptor (beta chain) emerged from a study of blood T cells in healthy people across ages. Primed by a sample-barcoded 5' primer and a J-beta primer mix, a second PCR proceeded for about 6 to 12 cycles. One entry per CDR3 protein, called by TCRdb with MiXCR from the 5' RACE reads. The repertoire consists of fewer than 950,000 distinct CDR3 sequences, with approximately 35% occurring once and the leading ten covering roughly 13%. To note about this clonotype: The junction departs from the called germline gene at one end, perhaps through a read error.

CDR3 length equals 17 residues. Germline V lookup: CDR1 LGHDT, CDR2 YNNKEL (reference sequence). Material: blood. The rearrangement joins TRBV3-1 to TRBJ2-7; D might be TRBD1 (5 bases). The tail of the sequence fits TRBJ2-5 better, so the J call may be wrong. The TCR comes from a man aged 18-30 years in good health. The CDR3 nucleotides are TGTACCAGCAGCCAAGATGGTAGTGGGGCCCCCCAAGAGACCCAGTACTTC. As protein: CTSSQDGSGAPQETQYF.